This T cell receptor (beta chain) originates from a study of post-analysis software for immune sequencing data. Study context: The study covered relapsing-remitting, secondary progressive and progressive-relapsing courses of multiple sclerosis.

This clonotype came up many times. No antigen is known for it. The TCR beta cDNA libraries contained unique molecular identifiers. Each sample of roughly 1 to 11 million input T cells yielded around 500,000 cDNA molecules, so each molecule approximated one T cell. Each CDR3 protein gets one entry after TCRdb re-called the PCR reads with MiXCR. The table records approximately 260,000 distinct CDR3 sequences, 30% to 45% of them present only once. Study outcomes and limitations: F measure showed strong co-clustering of same-batch samples. Among multiple sclerosis patients, normalized Chao1 diversity was significantly below that of controls. A handful of TRBV segments were more frequent in patients than controls; TRBV5-6, TRBV5-1 and TRBV20-1 belonged to this group.

Deletions cut 7 bases from V and 0 bases from J, with 13 bases between. CDR3 length equals 15 residues. From germline, CDR1 is SNHLY and CDR2 FYNNEI. This TCR came from a girl aged 10 to 17 with multiple sclerosis. The material sequenced was blood. The chain carries TRBV2 and TRBJ2-4, with D uncertain. The CDR3 nucleotides are TGTGCCAGCACCGACAAAATCCTAGCCAAAAACATTCAGTACTTC. Translated, it gives CASTDKILAKNIQYF. The full variable domain, in which reference TRBV2 and TRBJ2-4 provide the parts outside the CDR3, is EPEVTQTPSHQVTQMGQEVILRCVPISNHLYFYWYRQILGQKVEFLVSFYNNEISEKSEIFDDQFSVERPDGSNFTLKIRSTKLEDSAMYFCASTDKILAKNIQYFGAGTRLSVL.